Shown below are 23 T cell receptor beta chains from a single sample sequenced in a study of Ad26.COV2.S vaccination and SARS-CoV-2 variants. The table came from immunoSEQ multiplex PCR; TCRdb's copy has only in-frame clones and leaves some out. The sample includes hundreds of thousands of clones, about nine tenths seen only once; the top ten take 9% to 15%. Indicated treatment: approximately 18 received Ad26.COV2.S at low or high dose, single or two shots; roughly five received placebo; per-sample allocation not given. Sampling occurred on day 63 after the first vaccine or placebo injection. The sample here was peripheral blood, taken in a trial of Ad26.COV2.S vaccine versus placebo. The source is a person aged 18-60 years who received the Ad26.COV2.S COVID-19 vaccine or a placebo.

This sequence joins TRBV30 and TRBJ1-5, with TRBD1 identical over 7 bases. This CDR3 comprises 14 residues. J gave up 4 bases and V 5 bases, and 8 bases lay outside the gene matches. Germline CDR1 GTSNPN, CDR2 SVGIG (reference sequence). CDR3 coding DNA: TGTGCCTGGGAACCGACAGGGAGAAATCAGCCCCAGCATTTT. Translating it yields CAWEPTGRNQPQHF.

The chain links TRBV5-1 to TRBJ2-5; TRBD2 matches 10 bases. Germline CDR1 SGHRS, CDR2 YFSETQ. The CDR3 sequence is 16 residues long. V shed 4 bases and J 2 bases; nucleotides not matched to a gene: 8. CDR3 residues: CASSLQAGGPQETQYF. CDR3 in DNA: TGCGCCAGCAGCCTCCAAGCGGGAGGGCCTCAAGAGACCCAGTACTTC. The full variable domain, its missing parts supplied by reference TRBV5-1 and TRBJ2-5, is KAGVTQTPRYLIKTRGQQVTLSCSPISGHRSVSWYQQTPGQGLQFLFEYFSETQRNKGNFPGRFSGRQFSNSRSEMNVSTLELGDSALYLCASSLQAGGPQETQYFGPGTRLLVL.

The chain links TRBV24-1 to TRBJ2-1, with TRBD2 matching 16 bases. After removal of 3 bases from V and 9 bases from J, the junction contained 1 base not matched to a gene. The CDR3 is made up of 15 amino acids. Germline lookup yields CDR1 KGHDR and CDR2 SFDVKD. The chain's CDR3 is CATSDGTSGGVEQFF. In DNA form, the CDR3 reads TGTGCCACCAGTGATGGGACTAGCGGGGGGGTTGAGCAGTTCTTC.

The rearrangement uses TRBV6-1 and TRBJ2-5, with D tentatively TRBD2 (5 bases). Trimming stripped 0 bases from V and 4 bases from J, with 12 bases between. The CDR3 is made up of 15 amino acids. Germline V lookup: CDR1 MNHNS, CDR2 SASEGT. The CDR3 sequence: CASSEAFGVGETQYF. The CDR3 bases are TGTGCCAGCAGTGAAGCGTTCGGGGTAGGAGAGACCCAGTACTTC.

This chain joins TRBV24-1 and TRBJ1-5; 8 nucleotides match TRBD1. This CDR3 has 17 amino acids. In germline, CDR1 is KGHDR, CDR2 SFDVKD. V shed 4 bases and J 2 bases; nucleotides not matched to a gene: 9. The CDR3: CATSEHDRGRGNQPQHF. DNA for the CDR3: TGTGCCACCAGTGAGCACGACAGGGGCAGAGGCAATCAGCCCCAGCATTTT.

The chain has TRBV6-5 and TRBJ2-5, with D uncertain. CDR1 is MNHEY and CDR2 is SVGAGI in the germline V gene. This CDR3 has 12 residues. V dropped 6 bases and J dropped 5 bases, with 10 bases sitting between them. The CDR3 DNA follows: TGTGCCAGCAGGAGGTCGCGGGAGACCCAGTACTTC. Amino acids: CASRRSRETQYF.

The chain carries TRBV6-6 and TRBJ2-7; 11 nucleotides line up with TRBD2. Looked up from germline, CDR1 is MNHNY and CDR2 is SVGAGI (reference sequence). V gave up 6 bases and J gave up 0 bases; unmatched junction bases: 4. The CDR3 is 15 amino acids. As DNA, the CDR3 is TGTGCCAGCAGCTCTAGCGGGAGGTCCTCCTACGAGCAGTACTTC. Translating it yields CASSSSGRSSYEQYF.

DNA of the CDR3: TGTGCCAGCACCAAATACAGGGGGAACACCGGGGAGCTGTTTTTT. Translated, it gives CASTKYRGNTGELFF. The V call is TRBV28, the J call TRBJ2-2; TRBD1 aligns across 7 bases. With 7 bases clipped from V and 1 base from J, the junction kept 6 bases outside the gene matches. Germline values: CDR1 MDHEN, CDR2 SYDVKM. The CDR3 totals 15 residues.

Comment on this clone: Other nucleotide sequences in the sample specify the same CDR3. This chain uses TRBV7-2 with TRBJ1-3; D may be TRBD1 (6 bases). Trimming stripped 1 base from V and 4 bases from J, with 8 bases between. Per germline, CDR1 SGHTA and CDR2 FQGNSA. This CDR3 comprises 14 residues. DNA of the CDR3: TGTGCCAGCAGCTTAGTTGACAGGGGAAACACCATATATTTT. Amino acids: CASSLVDRGNTIYF.

The chain joins TRBV5-5 to TRBJ1-2; the D is unclear. Germline loops: CDR1 SGHKS, CDR2 YYEKEE (reference sequence). The CDR3 has 13 residues. The V end was cut by 2 bases, the J end by 2 bases, with 7 bases between. In nucleotides, the CDR3 is TGTGCCAGCAGCTTAGACAAAAACTATGGCTACACCTTC. It translates to CASSLDKNYGYTF.

The CDR3 sequence: CASSHPNRGRGYNEQFF. The CDR3 nucleotides read TGCGCCAGCAGCCATCCAAATCGGGGGAGAGGCTACAATGAGCAGTTCTTC. This sequence joins TRBV4-1 and TRBJ2-1, with D perhaps TRBD2 (6 bases). Germline CDR1 is MGHRA and CDR2 is YSYEKL. CDR3 length: 17 residues. The V gene lost 3 bases and the J gene lost 3 bases, with 18 bases spanning the gap.

The V and J genes are TRBV11-2 and TRBJ2-7, with a weak D call TRBD1 (6 bases). This CDR3 has 14 residues. CDR1 is SGHAT and CDR2 is FQNNGV in the germline V gene. Trimming took off 4 bases at V and 2 bases at J, with 12 bases between the two ends. The CDR3 nucleotides are TGTGCCAGCAGCTATTGGACAGATACCTACGAGCAGTACTTC. This codes for CASSYWTDTYEQYF.

The V gene is TRBV7-6, the J gene TRBJ2-1, with TRBD1 as a possible D gene (6 bases). The V end was cut by 5 bases, the J end by 5 bases, with 22 bases between. Germline V lookup: CDR1 SGHVS, CDR2 FNYEAQ. The CDR3 length is 17 residues. CDR3 protein: CASSPGQGTPTNNEQFF. CDR3 DNA sequence: TGTGCCAGCAGCCCAGGTCAGGGGACACCGACCAACAATGAGCAGTTCTTC.

The count of this clone is one. V is TRBV3-1 (or the pseudogene TRBV3-2) and J is TRBJ2-7; 9 bases line up with TRBD1. The CDR3 totals 13 residues. V trimming: 4 bases; J trimming: 6 bases; junction bases outside the gene matches: 4. Germline CDR1 LGHDT, CDR2 YNNKEL (reference sequence). The DNA of the CDR3 is TGTGCCAGCAGCCCCGGGACAGGGTTCGAGCAGTACTTC. It translates to CASSPGTGFEQYF.

The V call is TRBV6-4, the J call TRBJ2-6; 8 bases line up with TRBD1. V shed 0 bases and J 4 bases; nucleotides not matched to a gene: 2. The CDR3 sequence is 16 residues long. Per germline, CDR1 MRHNA and CDR2 SNTAGT. The CDR3 sequence: CASSDSTGEGANVLTF. CDR3 DNA sequence: TGTGCCAGCAGTGACTCGACAGGGGAAGGGGCCAACGTCCTGACTTTC.

V usage is TRBV6-2 or TRBV6-3 and J usage is TRBJ2-7; no firm D call. Trimming took 0 bases from V and 3 from J, leaving 6 bases between them. The germline CDR1 and CDR2 sequences are MNHEY and SVGEGT. The length of the CDR3 is 13 residues. CDR3 DNA: TGTGCCAGCAGTTACTCGAGAAGCTACGAGCAGTACTTC. Translated, it gives CASSYSRSYEQYF.

This chain connects TRBV2 to TRBJ2-7; 9 bases line up with TRBD1. J was trimmed by 0 bases and V by 0 bases; bases with no gene match: 9. The germline CDR1 and CDR2 sequences are SNHLY and FYNNEI. The CDR3 spans 18 residues. The CDR3 region is CASSEAPGQGKSSYEQYF. CDR3 nucleotide sequence: TGTGCCAGCAGTGAAGCACCAGGACAGGGGAAAAGCTCCTACGAGCAGTACTTC.

This clone appeared a single time. The chain carries TRBV9 and TRBJ1-4; D remains ambiguous. The CDR3 sequence is 15 residues long. Per germline, CDR1 SGDLS and CDR2 YYNGEE. Trimming shortened V by 1 base and J by 2 bases, and 9 bases separated the two germline ends. In DNA form, the CDR3 reads TGTGCCAGCAGCGTAACTCTCGGGACTAATGAAAAACTGTTTTTT. Residues: CASSVTLGTNEKLFF. The whole variable domain, remainder taken from reference TRBV9 and TRBJ1-4, is DSGVTQTPKHLITATGQRVTLRCSPRSGDLSVYWYQQSLDQGLQFLIQYYNGEERAKGNILERFSAQQFPDLHSELNLSSLELGDSALYFCASSVTLGTNEKLFFGSGTQLSVL.

This clone was counted a few times. The chain has TRBV5-5 and TRBJ2-5; 9 nucleotides match TRBD2. This CDR3 has 17 residues. With 4 bases clipped from V and 1 base from J, the junction kept 11 bases outside the gene matches. Germline CDR1 is SGHKS and CDR2 is YYEKEE (reference sequence). Written as DNA, the CDR3 is TGTGCCAGCAGCCACTATTCCCGAGCGGGAGGCCAAGAGACCCAGTACTTC. Translated, it gives CASSHYSRAGGQETQYF.

This sequence joins TRBV2 and TRBJ1-2; a possible D gene is TRBD1 (6 bases). The CDR3 sequence is 17 residues long. V was cut by 0 bases and J by 5 bases, with 19 bases left in between. CDR1 SNHLY and CDR2 FYNNEI come from the germline V gene. The CDR3 here is CASSEARSAGANYGYTF. DNA for the CDR3: TGTGCCAGCAGTGAAGCCAGGAGTGCAGGGGCCAATTATGGCTACACCTTC.

V and J are TRBV20-1 and TRBJ2-1, with D unresolved. The germline V gene encodes CDR1 DFQATT and CDR2 SNEGSKA (reference sequence). This CDR3 region has 11 residues. Trimming stripped 6 bases from V and 6 bases from J, with 9 bases between. CDR3 nucleotides: TGCAGTGCCCAGATTAGCAATGAGCAGTTCTTC. This gives the protein CSAQISNEQFF.

The chain joins TRBV10-3 to TRBJ2-5; D not certain. CDR1 is ENHRY, CDR2 SYGVKD, per germline. V lost 0 bases and J lost 5, with 4 bases in between. This CDR3 is built from 12 residues. Here the CDR3 DNA reads TGTGCCATCAGTGAGTCGTCGGAGACCCAGTACTTC. The encoded protein is CAISESSETQYF.

This CDR3 reads CASSLGGGTQYF. The CDR3 DNA sequence: TGTGCCAGCAGCTTAGGAGGAGGTACGCAGTATTTT. The rearrangement uses TRBV7-6 and TRBJ2-3; TRBD2 might be the D (5 bases). Germline V lookup: CDR1 SGHVS, CDR2 FNYEAQ. V was shortened by 1 base and J by 8 bases, with 7 bases between the two germline ends. The CDR3 consists of 12 residues.